Shown below are 30 T cell receptor beta chains from a single sample sequenced in a study of technical replicates of blood from a handful of donors. Only in-frame clones appear in the TCRdb table, and some are missing; sequencing was by immunoSEQ multiplex PCR. Of approximately 78,000 clones in the sample, just under 97% were seen once. The sample consisted of T cells isolated from PBMCs. These receptors were collected from a human donor in good health.

The V call is TRBV28, the J call TRBJ1-2; D is ambiguous. V was trimmed by 1 base and J by 5 bases, leaving 17 bases between them. Per germline, CDR1 MDHEN and CDR2 SYDVKM. CDR3 size: 16 residues. The CDR3: CASSLYNMRQIYGYTF. CDR3 nucleotide sequence: TGTGCCAGCAGTTTATACAATATGAGGCAGATATATGGCTACACCTTC.

The chain couples TRBV2 to TRBJ1-1; weak D call: TRBD1 (5 bases). Trimming took 4 bases from V and 6 from J, leaving 12 bases between them. Germline V gene data show CDR1 as SNHLY and CDR2 as FYNNEI. The CDR3 is 13 amino acids. CDR3 DNA sequence: TGTGCCAGCAGTGGGACACTAAGCTCTGAAGCTTTCTTT. The encoded protein is CASSGTLSSEAFF.

The chain uses TRBV9 and TRBJ2-1; D is possibly TRBD2 (5 bases). The CDR3 contains 14 residues. Germline CDR1 is SGDLS and CDR2 is YYNGEE. The V end lost 5 bases, the J end lost 4 bases, and 13 bases lay between the germline ends. CDR3 bases: TGTGCCAGCAGTTTAGGACTTTTATACAATGAGCAGTTCTTC. Amino acids: CASSLGLLYNEQFF.

The chain links TRBV27 to TRBJ1-1, with a tentative D call TRBD1 (5 bases). The V gene's germline CDR1 is MNHEY and CDR2 SMNVEV (reference sequence). The CDR3 has 13 residues. With 5 bases removed from V and 3 bases from J, the gap between germline ends came to 10 bases. The CDR3 loop is CASSPGPYTEAFF. CDR3 DNA: TGTGCCAGCAGTCCAGGGCCGTACACTGAAGCTTTCTTT.

The J gene is TRBJ2-3, the V gene TRBV5-4, with 9 positions matching TRBD2. The ends lost 4 bases at V and 2 bases at J; junction bases unmatched: 5. CDR1 SGHNT and CDR2 YYREEE come from the germline V gene (reference sequence). The CDR3 is 15 residues long. DNA for the CDR3: TGTGCCAGCAGCAGCAGCGGGGGGCTCACAGATACGCAGTATTTT. As protein: CASSSSGGLTDTQYF.

This sequence joins TRBV4-1 and TRBJ1-1; D possibly corresponds to TRBD1 (5 bases). CDR1 and CDR2 (germline): MGHRA, YSYEKL. This CDR3 spans 21 amino acids. V shed 8 bases and J shed 5 bases, with 39 bases lying between them. As DNA, the CDR3 is TGCGCCAGCTTCCATGTCCTACCCAAACGGCGAGGGTTCGAGGGGAGGACTGAAGCTTTCTTT. It encodes CASFHVLPKRRGFEGRTEAFF.

V usage is TRBV6-1 and J usage is TRBJ1-5, with 8 positions matching TRBD1. V lost 6 bases to trimming and J lost 6 bases; unmatched junction nucleotides: 7. The CDR3 contains 14 residues. The germline V gene has CDR1 MNHNS and CDR2 SASEGT. The CDR3 coding sequence is TGTGCCAGCAGACGGACAGGGTTCGGTCAGCCCCAGCATTTT. Translating it yields CASRRTGFGQPQHF.

The chain uses TRBV10-2 and TRBJ2-5, with 8 bases fitting TRBD1. V was pared by 10 bases and J by 1 base, with 8 bases of the junction left unmatched. The CDR3 extends over 14 amino acids. Germline V gene lookup returns CDR1 WSHSY and CDR2 SAAADI. CDR3 nucleotide sequence: TGCGCCACCGAGGTCACAGGGGGCCAAGAGACCCAGTACTTC. It translates to CATEVTGGQETQYF.

This rearrangement joins TRBV19 to TRBJ2-1; tentative D call: TRBD2 (7 bases). Trimming removed 1 base from V and 8 bases from J, with 15 bases in between. In germline, CDR1 is LNHDA, CDR2 SQIVND (reference sequence). CDR3 length: 15 residues. In DNA, the CDR3 is TGTGCCAGTAGTATAGTTTGGGGGGGGGCCGATGAGCAGTTCTTC. This encodes CASSIVWGGADEQFF.

The chain uses TRBV5-6 and TRBJ1-4; the match to TRBD1 covers 9 bases. After removal of 4 bases from V and 6 bases from J, the junction contained 10 bases not matched to a gene. The germline gives CDR1 SGHDT, CDR2 YYEEEE. This CDR3 spans 16 amino acids. The CDR3 is CASSLVRQGVDEKLFF. The CDR3 coding sequence is TGTGCCAGCAGCCTGGTGAGACAGGGGGTGGATGAAAAACTGTTTTTT.

The chain combines TRBV19 with TRBJ1-1; D is unclear. Germline lookup yields CDR1 LNHDA and CDR2 SQIVND (reference sequence). V was cut by 5 bases and J by 1 base, with 8 bases left in between. The CDR3 has 13 amino acids. The DNA for the CDR3 is TGTGCCAGTAGTGAGATCGAGAACACTGAAGCTTTCTTT. It yields the protein CASSEIENTEAFF.

This clone was seen only once. The chain couples TRBV4-2 to TRBJ2-1; tentatively, D is TRBD1 (5 bases). The germline gives CDR1 LGHNA, CDR2 YNFKEQ. Trimming pared 1 base from V and 8 bases from J, leaving 9 bases between. This CDR3 has 13 amino acids. CDR3 region: CASSQVETDEQFF. The CDR3 nucleotides read TGTGCCAGCAGCCAAGTAGAGACAGATGAGCAGTTCTTC.

The chain couples TRBV27 to TRBJ2-1; 9 nucleotides align to TRBD2. After removal of 0 bases from V and 8 bases from J, the junction contained 5 bases not matched to a gene. This CDR3 spans 15 amino acids. The germline CDR1 and CDR2 sequences are MNHEY and SMNVEV (reference sequence). CDR3 loop: CASSLSVAGDDEQFF. CDR3 coding DNA: TGTGCCAGCAGTTTATCGGTAGCGGGAGACGATGAGCAGTTCTTC.

This clone has just one count. The chain carries TRBV28 and TRBJ1-5; weak D call: TRBD1 (5 bases). CDR3 length: 14 residues. Germline V lookup: CDR1 MDHEN, CDR2 SYDVKM. With 5 bases removed from V and 0 bases from J, the gap between germline ends came to 8 bases. Here the CDR3 DNA reads TGTGCCAGCAGTGACAGCTATAGCAATCAGCCCCAGCATTTT. This translates into CASSDSYSNQPQHF.

The J gene is TRBJ2-4, the V gene TRBV5-8, with a possible D match to TRBD2 (6 bases). The CDR3 is made up of 15 amino acids. V was pared by 4 bases and J by 3 bases, with 14 bases between. Germline V gene lookup returns CDR1 SGHTS and CDR2 YDEGEE. The CDR3 nucleotides read TGTGCCAGCAGCCCCGGTTGGAGGGGCAAAAACATTCAGTACTTC. This sequence encodes CASSPGWRGKNIQYF.

J is TRBJ1-1 and V is TRBV7-9; D remains ambiguous. This CDR3 has 14 residues. The germline V gene has CDR1 SEHNR and CDR2 FQNEAQ (reference sequence). Trimming took 5 bases from V and 3 from J, leaving 13 bases between them. The CDR3 region is CASSPDRGYTEAFF. The CDR3 bases are TGTGCCAGCAGCCCCGACCGAGGGTACACTGAAGCTTTCTTT.

This clone appeared once. Here the CDR3 reads CASSSPPRVAGRDIQYF. The CDR3 DNA is TGTGCCAGCAGCTCCCCTCCAAGAGTAGCGGGAAGGGACATTCAGTACTTC. J is TRBJ2-4 and V is TRBV5-4; 8 bases are a match to TRBD2. The germline V gene encodes CDR1 SGHNT and CDR2 YYREEE (reference sequence). Trimming removed 3 bases from V and 8 bases from J; junction bases left unmatched: 16. The CDR3 has 17 residues.

The chain links TRBV11-2 to TRBJ2-7; D may be TRBD2 (6 bases). The germline CDR1 and CDR2 sequences are SGHAT and FQNNGV. The CDR3 extends over 16 amino acids. V was trimmed by 4 bases and J by 6 bases, leaving 22 bases between them. The chain's CDR3 is CASSSLRRYEGGEQYF. CDR3 bases: TGTGCCAGCAGCTCCCTTAGGCGGTACGAGGGAGGCGAGCAGTACTTC.

The rearrangement joins TRBV9 to TRBJ1-4, with a weak D call TRBD1 (6 bases). Per germline, CDR1 SGDLS and CDR2 YYNGEE. The CDR3 has 16 amino acids. The V and J ends lost 4 bases and 3 bases respectively, with 16 bases between them. The CDR3 sequence: CASSPRGLWANEKLFF. The CDR3 nucleotides read TGTGCCAGCAGCCCGAGGGGGTTGTGGGCTAATGAAAAACTGTTTTTT.

This chain connects TRBV7-9 to TRBJ2-5; TRBD1 matches 11 bases. Germline loops: CDR1 SEHNR, CDR2 FQNEAQ (reference sequence). J lost 4 bases, V lost 4 bases, and 5 bases had no gene match. CDR3 length equals 15 residues. The CDR3 DNA sequence: TGTGCCAGCAGCTCGGGACAGGGGGTAAGAGAGACCCAGTACTTC. Amino acid sequence: CASSSGQGVRETQYF.

The chain couples TRBV9 to TRBJ2-2; 8 nucleotides match TRBD2. Germline CDR1 is SGDLS and CDR2 is YYNGEE. There are 15 residues in the CDR3. J gave up 6 bases and V 2 bases, and 6 bases lay outside the gene matches. In nucleotides, the CDR3 is TGTGCCAGCAGCGTGACGGGAGGGAGCTCCGGGGAGCTGTTTTTT. Protein product: CASSVTGGSSGELFF.

The rearrangement uses TRBV7-3 and TRBJ1-1; D gene ambiguous. Per germline, CDR1 SGHTA and CDR2 FQGTGA. CDR3 length: 15 residues. Trimming took 1 base from V and 0 from J, leaving 9 bases between them. The CDR3 DNA is TGTGCCAGCAGCTTAATGTTACAGTTGAACACTGAAGCTTTCTTT. It encodes CASSLMLQLNTEAFF. The variable domain in full, completed from reference TRBV7-3 and TRBJ1-1, reads GAGVSQTPSNKVTEKGKYVELRCDPISGHTALYWYRQSLGQGPEFLIYFQGTGAADDSGLPNDRFFAVRPEGSVSTLKIQRTERGDSAVYLCASSLMLQLNTEAFFGQGTRLTVV.

The chain employs TRBV6-1 and TRBJ1-1; 11 bases are a match to TRBD1. This CDR3 is built from 15 residues. V lost 1 base to trimming and J lost 4 bases; unmatched junction nucleotides: 2. Germline V gene sequence: CDR1 MNHNS, CDR2 SASEGT. The CDR3 sequence is CASSEEGQGGTEAFF. CDR3 DNA sequence: TGTGCCAGCAGTGAAGAGGGACAGGGGGGCACTGAAGCTTTCTTT.

The CDR3 DNA follows: TGCAGCGTTGAGAGGGGACAGGGGGAAAAACTGTTTTTT. Amino acids: CSVERGQGEKLFF. The chain couples TRBV29-1 to TRBJ1-4; 10 nucleotides align to TRBD1. The V gene end was trimmed by 3 bases and the J gene end by 8 bases; junction bases not matched to a gene: 3. The CDR3 covers 13 residues. Germline values: CDR1 SQVTM, CDR2 ANQGSEA.

This clone was seen once. The V call is TRBV5-6, the J call TRBJ1-1, with D possibly TRBD1 on 6 matching bases. The CDR3 contains 14 residues. Germline V gene lookup returns CDR1 SGHDT and CDR2 YYEEEE. V was trimmed by 4 bases and J by 1 base, leaving 11 bases between them. CDR3 loop: CASSQPQGNTEAFF. The CDR3 DNA reads TGTGCCAGCAGCCAACCACAGGGGAACACTGAAGCTTTCTTT.

J is TRBJ1-1 and V is TRBV2; TRBD1 matches 8 bases. Per the germline V gene, CDR1 is SNHLY and CDR2 is FYNNEI. The CDR3 spans 14 residues. V lost 6 bases and J lost 3; bases outside the gene matches: 6. CDR3 sequence reads: CASSSGTGYTEAFF. CDR3 in DNA: TGTGCCAGCAGCTCCGGGACAGGCTACACTGAAGCTTTCTTT.

The gene calls are TRBV7-8 and TRBJ1-2, with D possibly being TRBD1 (6 bases). This CDR3 comprises 13 residues. Germline V gene data show CDR1 as SGHVS and CDR2 as FQNEAQ. The germline V and J ends were trimmed by 5 bases and 1 base, with 8 bases remaining between them. The CDR3 reads CASSHRVNYGYTF. CDR3 bases: TGTGCCAGCAGCCACAGGGTTAACTATGGCTACACCTTC.

This chain joins TRBV9 and TRBJ2-2; 9 bases are shared with TRBD2. V shed 3 bases and J 10 bases; nucleotides not matched to a gene: 10. CDR1 is SGDLS, CDR2 YYNGEE, per germline. This CDR3 has 15 amino acids. The CDR3 loop is CASSAHFGGGVELFF. The CDR3 DNA sequence: TGTGCCAGCAGCGCCCATTTCGGCGGGGGGGTGGAGCTGTTTTTT.

The table lists this clone with a count of one. The rearrangement links TRBV28 to TRBJ1-2; tentative D call: TRBD1 (5 bases). Looked up from germline, CDR1 is MDHEN and CDR2 is SYDVKM. The CDR3 is 14 amino acids. The V end was cut by 4 bases, the J end by 4 bases, with 13 bases between. The CDR3 region is CASSSTQGAYGYTF. CDR3 DNA sequence: TGTGCCAGCAGTTCGACCCAGGGTGCCTATGGCTACACCTTC.

This chain links TRBV5-4 with TRBJ1-2, with 8 nucleotides matching TRBD1. This CDR3 is 14 amino acids long. The V gene's germline CDR1 is SGHNT and CDR2 YYREEE (reference sequence). Unmatched junction bases numbered 11, after V lost 5 bases and J lost 8 bases. CDR3 DNA: TGTGCCAGCAGGAAACAGGGGGATGGTCGGGGCTACACCTTC. Amino acids: CASRKQGDGRGYTF.